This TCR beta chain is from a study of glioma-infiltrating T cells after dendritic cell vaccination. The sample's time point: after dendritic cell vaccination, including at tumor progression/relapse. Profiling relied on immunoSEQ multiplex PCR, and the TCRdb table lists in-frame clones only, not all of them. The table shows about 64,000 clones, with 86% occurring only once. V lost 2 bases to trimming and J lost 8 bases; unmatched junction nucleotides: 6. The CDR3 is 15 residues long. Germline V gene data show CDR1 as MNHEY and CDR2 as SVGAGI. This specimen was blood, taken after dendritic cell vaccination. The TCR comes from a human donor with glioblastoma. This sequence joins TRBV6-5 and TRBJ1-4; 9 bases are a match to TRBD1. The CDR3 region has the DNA TGTGCCAGCAGTTACGAGGGACAGGGTGGGGAAAAACTGTTTTTT. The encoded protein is CASSYEGQGGEKLFF.